Detailed here is one T cell receptor (beta chain). The data stem from a study of blood T cell repertoires in COVID-19. Across the whole study: The samples span acute and convalescent COVID-19 from the United States, Italy and Spain. PBMCs, B-cell-depleted T cells, or T cells were the source of the cDNA or gDNA that made up the material.

The CDR3 runs 13 residues. V was clipped by 4 bases and J by 5 bases, with 9 bases between them. Germline lookup yields CDR1 ENHRY and CDR2 SYGVKD. Original processing notes: Nucleated cell counts were estimated from reference gene primer amplification. Libraries were prepared by immunoSEQ multiplex PCR; TCRdb keeps only in-frame clonotypes and omits some of them. V and J calls and clone size follow that table, whereas D and trimming were derived from the DNA. The sample includes about 200,000 clones, around 87% of them seen just once. The sequence came from a man aged 55 to 70 with acute or convalescent COVID-19. The chain recombines TRBV10-3 with TRBJ2-1; no reliable D call. Sample: peripheral blood. As DNA, the CDR3 is TGTGCCATCAGTGGTGTTTCCAACAATGAGCAGTTCTTC. This codes for CAISGVSNNEQFF.